The 6 T cell receptor beta chains below come from one sample, sequenced in a study of Graves' ophthalmopathy and Graves' hyperthyroidism. RNA transcripts were the template, and TCR beta CDR3 regions were amplified from them. HTBI-primed first-round RT-PCR preceded second-round multiplex PCR. From the multiplex PCR reads, TCRdb called clonotypes with MiXCR, one entry per CDR3 protein. Among hundreds of thousands of distinct CDR3 sequences listed, 13% to 15% were seen once. Sequencing input: blood. The receptor set was obtained from a woman in her thirties with Graves' ophthalmopathy.

The V and J genes are TRBV20-1 and TRBJ1-5; 8 positions match TRBD1. Per germline, CDR1 DFQATT and CDR2 SNEGSKA (reference sequence). Trimming cost V 3 bases and J 5 bases; bases outside gene matches: 9. The CDR3 spans 15 residues. CDR3 in amino acids: CSASSDRDSYQPQHF. The DNA for the CDR3 is TGCAGTGCTAGCTCGGACAGGGATTCTTATCAGCCCCAGCATTTT.

This clonotype was observed many times. The chain is built from TRBV30 and TRBJ2-6; no clear D gene. This CDR3 comprises 13 residues. V was cut by 3 bases and J by 2 bases, with 5 bases left in between. Germline V gene data show CDR1 as GTSNPN and CDR2 as SVGIG (reference sequence). As DNA, the CDR3 is TGTGCCTGGAGAGTGACTGGGGCCAACGTCCTGACTTTC. Its translation: CAWRVTGANVLTF.

This clonotype was recorded at least ten times. The chain links TRBV28 to TRBJ2-2; a weak D match, TRBD2 (6 bases). Germline lookup yields CDR1 MDHEN and CDR2 SYDVKM. The ends were cut back, 5 bases at V and 4 bases at J, with 14 bases in the middle. This CDR3 is built from 15 residues. The CDR3 loop reads CASSRSGVFTGELFF. The CDR3 DNA is TGTGCCAGCAGTCGTAGCGGCGTCTTCACCGGGGAGCTGTTTTTT.

This clonotype was recorded many times. The chain joins TRBV25-1 to TRBJ1-6; 10 bases align to TRBD1. Trimming removed 6 bases from V and 8 bases from J; junction bases left unmatched: 1. Germline-derived CDR1 and CDR2 are MGHDK and SYGVNS. The CDR3 is 13 residues long. The CDR3 nucleotides read TGTGCCAGCAGGGACAGGGGGGATTCACCCCTCCACTTT. Encoded protein: CASRDRGDSPLHF. The full variable domain, completed using reference TRBV25-1 and TRBJ1-6, is EADIYQTPRYLVIGTGKKITLECSQTMGHDKMYWYQQDPGMELHLIHYSYGVNSTEKGDLSSESTVSRIRTEHFPLTLESARPSHTSQYLCASRDRGDSPLHFGNGTRLTVT.

This clonotype was observed many times. The V call is TRBV12-3 or TRBV12-4, the J call TRBJ1-1; unclear D gene. The CDR3 runs 14 residues. Trimming shortened V by 6 bases and J by 3 bases, and 14 bases separated the two germline ends. CDR3 nucleotides: TGTGCCAGCAGGGACTCCGGGTTGTACACTGAAGCTTTCTTT. It is translated as CASRDSGLYTEAFF.

This clonotype occurred many times. V gene TRBV6-5 combines with J gene TRBJ2-7; the D call may be TRBD1 or TRBD2 (5 bases each). CDR3 length equals 17 residues. The V end lost 0 bases, the J end lost 3 bases, and 18 bases lay between the germline ends. Germline CDR1 and CDR2: MNHEY and SVGAGI. CDR3 coding DNA: TGTGCCAGCAGTTACTCCGTCGACCGGGGACCTTTCTACGAGCAGTACTTC. Translated, it gives CASSYSVDRGPFYEQYF.